Listed below are T cell receptor beta chains from one sample, sequenced in a study of blood T cell repertoires in COVID-19. Produced via immunoSEQ multiplex PCR; TCRdb's table is partial and in-frame only. The profile shows about 180,000 clones, 70% to 90% of them singletons. Sequenced sample: peripheral blood. Every receptor here comes from a man aged 18 to 30 who had recovered from COVID-19. Each CDR3 is given with its conserved first and last residue. D genes are given only for firm matches. Clone size appears in some rows only: once, few, many, or a class for an expanded clone.

j_call: TRBJ2-3; clone_size: once; v_call: TRBV19; cdr3_length: 17; d_call: TRBD2; cdr3_aa: CASSYSRLAVSTDTQYF; cdr3_nt: TGTGCCAGTAGTTATAGTCGGCTAGCGGTGAGCACAGATACGCAGTATTTT
j_call: TRBJ1-2; clone_size: NA; v_call: TRBV24-1; cdr3_length: 13; d_call: NA; cdr3_aa: CATCPGGNYGYTF; cdr3_nt: TGTGCCACCTGCCCGGGGGGGAACTATGGCTACACCTTC
j_call: TRBJ1-4; clone_size: few; v_call: TRBV7-9; cdr3_length: 14; d_call: TRBD1; cdr3_aa: CASAEGQGGEKLFF; cdr3_nt: TGTGCCAGCGCGGAGGGACAGGGTGGGGAAAAACTGTTTTTT
j_call: TRBJ2-7; clone_size: NA; v_call: TRBV2; cdr3_length: 12; d_call: NA; cdr3_aa: CASRGQSYEQYF; cdr3_nt: TGTGCCAGCAGAGGACAGAGTTACGAGCAGTACTTC
j_call: TRBJ2-7; clone_size: NA; v_call: TRBV4-1; cdr3_length: 15; d_call: TRBD2; cdr3_aa: CASSQEAGVSYEQYF; cdr3_nt: TGCGCCAGCAGCCAGGAAGCGGGAGTCTCCTACGAGCAGTACTTC
j_call: TRBJ1-2; clone_size: NA; v_call: TRBV5-4; cdr3_length: 13; d_call: TRBD1; cdr3_aa: CASSRQGNYGYTF; cdr3_nt: TGTGCCAGCAGCCGACAGGGGAACTATGGCTACACCTTC
j_call: TRBJ1-2; clone_size: NA; v_call: TRBV6-5; cdr3_length: 13; d_call: NA; cdr3_aa: CASKGGGVDGYTF; cdr3_nt: TGTGCCAGCAAAGGCGGGGGCGTGGATGGCTACACCTTC
j_call: TRBJ2-6; clone_size: NA; v_call: TRBV25-1; cdr3_length: 14; d_call: NA; cdr3_aa: CASRSESGANVLTF; cdr3_nt: TGTGCCAGCAGATCAGAATCTGGGGCCAACGTCCTGACTTTC
j_call: TRBJ2-7; clone_size: NA; v_call: TRBV28; cdr3_length: 15; d_call: TRBD1; cdr3_aa: CASSFPGTATYEQYF; cdr3_nt: TGTGCCAGCAGCTTTCCCGGGACAGCCACCTACGAGCAGTACTTC
j_call: TRBJ2-1; clone_size: NA; v_call: TRBV5-6; cdr3_length: 17; d_call: TRBD2; cdr3_aa: CASSRASGRIAYNEQFF; cdr3_nt: TGTGCCAGCAGCCGGGCTAGCGGGAGGATCGCCTACAATGAGCAGTTCTTC
j_call: TRBJ2-3; clone_size: NA; v_call: TRBV5-4; cdr3_length: 16; d_call: TRBD1; cdr3_aa: CASSSDRDRRTDTQYF; cdr3_nt: TGTGCCAGCAGCTCTGACCGGGACAGGAGGACAGATACGCAGTATTTT
j_call: TRBJ2-3; clone_size: NA; v_call: TRBV10-1; cdr3_length: 11; d_call: NA; cdr3_aa: CASSEANTQYF; cdr3_nt: TGCGCCAGCAGTGAGGCGAATACGCAGTATTTT
j_call: TRBJ2-2; clone_size: NA; v_call: TRBV11-2; cdr3_length: 15; d_call: NA; cdr3_aa: CASSLLSGSSGELFF; cdr3_nt: TGTGCCAGCAGCCTGCTTTCCGGGAGCTCCGGGGAGCTGTTTTTT
j_call: TRBJ2-1; clone_size: NA; v_call: TRBV11-3; cdr3_length: 15; d_call: TRBD2; cdr3_aa: CASSSLAGGLNEQFF; cdr3_nt: TGTGCCAGCAGCTCCCTAGCGGGAGGGCTAAATGAGCAGTTCTTC
j_call: TRBJ1-5; clone_size: once; v_call: TRBV9; cdr3_length: 15; d_call: NA; cdr3_aa: CASSVDSRTNQPQHF; cdr3_nt: TGTGCCAGCAGCGTTGACAGTCGGACCAATCAGCCCCAGCATTTT
j_call: TRBJ1-6; clone_size: once; v_call: TRBV6-5; cdr3_length: 15; d_call: TRBD1; cdr3_aa: CASSYSDRGRSPLHF; cdr3_nt: TGTGCCAGCAGTTACTCGGACAGGGGGCGATCACCCCTCCACTTT
j_call: TRBJ1-3; clone_size: NA; v_call: TRBV6-1; cdr3_length: 15; d_call: TRBD1; cdr3_aa: CASSEPGQLGNTIYF; cdr3_nt: TGTGCCAGCAGTGAACCGGGACAGCTTGGAAACACCATATATTTT